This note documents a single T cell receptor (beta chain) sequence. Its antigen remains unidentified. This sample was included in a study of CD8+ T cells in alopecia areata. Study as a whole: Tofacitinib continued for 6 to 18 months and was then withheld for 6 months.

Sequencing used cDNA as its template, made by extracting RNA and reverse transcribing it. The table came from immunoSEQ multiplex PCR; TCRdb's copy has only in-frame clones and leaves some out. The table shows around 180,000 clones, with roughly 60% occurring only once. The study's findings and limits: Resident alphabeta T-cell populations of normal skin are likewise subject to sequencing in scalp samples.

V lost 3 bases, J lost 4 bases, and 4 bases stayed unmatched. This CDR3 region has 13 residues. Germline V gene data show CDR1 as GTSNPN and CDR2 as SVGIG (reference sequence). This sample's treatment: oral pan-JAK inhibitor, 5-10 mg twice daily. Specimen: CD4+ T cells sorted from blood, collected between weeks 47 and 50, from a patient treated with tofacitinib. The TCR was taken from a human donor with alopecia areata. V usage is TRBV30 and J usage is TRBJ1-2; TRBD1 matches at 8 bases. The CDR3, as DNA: TGTGCCTGGAGGGGACAGGACAGCTATGGCTACACCTTC. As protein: CAWRGQDSYGYTF.